This TCR beta chain was observed in a study of blood T cell repertoires in COVID-19. Whole-study context: Acute and convalescent COVID-19 samples came from the United States, Italy and Spain. T cells, B-cell-depleted T cells, or PBMCs supplied cDNA or gDNA.

Authors' processing steps: Amplification with reference gene primers provided the estimates of nucleated cell counts. Here immunoSEQ multiplex PCR was the method, and the copy in TCRdb shows in-frame clones only, minus some. The V and J calls and clone size are taken from that table; D and trimming were inferred from the DNA. The sample includes 270,000 or so clones, 85% to 90% of them seen just once. This CDR3 has 12 amino acids. Germline V CDR1 and CDR2: MNHEY, SVGAGI. V shed 3 bases and J shed 7 bases, with 9 bases lying between them. This chain uses TRBV6-5 with TRBJ1-1; D is uncertain. Specimen: peripheral blood. The source is a woman aged 25 to 39 with COVID-19, enrolled during active disease. CDR3 loop: CASSYPGGEAFF. For the CDR3, the DNA is TGTGCCAGCAGTTATCCCGGAGGTGAAGCTTTCTTT.